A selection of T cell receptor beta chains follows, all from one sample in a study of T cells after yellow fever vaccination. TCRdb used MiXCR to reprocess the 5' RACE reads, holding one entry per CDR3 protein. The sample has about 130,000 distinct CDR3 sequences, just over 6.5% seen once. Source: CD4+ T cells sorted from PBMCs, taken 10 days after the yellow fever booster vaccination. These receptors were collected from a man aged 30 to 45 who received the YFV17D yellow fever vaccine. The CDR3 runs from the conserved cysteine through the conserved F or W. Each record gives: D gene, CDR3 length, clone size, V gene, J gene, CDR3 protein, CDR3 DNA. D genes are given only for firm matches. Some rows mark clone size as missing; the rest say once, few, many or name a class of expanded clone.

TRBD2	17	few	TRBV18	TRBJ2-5	CASSPRAAASGQETQYF	TGTGCCAGCTCACCAAGGGCTGCGGCTAGCGGCCAAGAGACCCAGTACTTC
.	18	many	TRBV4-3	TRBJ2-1	CASSQGTVVGGGARGQFF	TGCGCCAGCAGCCAAGGGACGGTAGTAGGAGGTGGGGCAAGGGGGCAGTTCTTC
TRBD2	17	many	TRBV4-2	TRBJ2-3	CASSPRAAGGLTDTQYF	TGTGCCAGCAGCCCTCGCGCTGCGGGAGGACTCACAGATACGCAGTATTTT
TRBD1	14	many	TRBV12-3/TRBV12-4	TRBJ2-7	CASRVTGRSYEQYF	TGTGCCAGCAGGGTGACAGGGCGCTCCTACGAGCAGTACTTC
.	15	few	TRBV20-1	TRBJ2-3	CSARLTGRHTDTQYF	TGCAGTGCTAGGCTGACTGGGCGGCACACAGATACGCAGTATTTT
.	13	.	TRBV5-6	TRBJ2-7	CASSLVRGYEQYF	TGTGCCAGCAGCTTGGTCAGGGGCTACGAGCAGTACTTC
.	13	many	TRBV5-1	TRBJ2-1	CASSLSRVNEQFF	TGCGCCAGCAGCTTAAGCAGGGTGAATGAGCAGTTCTTC
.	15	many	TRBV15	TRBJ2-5	CATSPKRLPPETQYF	TGTGCCACCAGCCCCAAAAGGTTACCCCCGGAGACCCAGTACTTC
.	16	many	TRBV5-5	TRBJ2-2	CASSLGGDRYTGELFF	TGTGCCAGCAGCTTGGGGGGGGACAGATACACCGGGGAGCTGTTTTTT
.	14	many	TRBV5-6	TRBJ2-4	CASSLEWSGNIQYF	TGTGCCAGCAGCTTGGAATGGTCTGGAAACATTCAGTACTTC
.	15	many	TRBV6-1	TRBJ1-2	CASSGRSAVNYGYTF	TGTGCCAGCAGTGGGCGTAGTGCAGTTAACTATGGCTACACCTTC
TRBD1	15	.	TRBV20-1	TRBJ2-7	CSAAPWDRDSYEQYF	TGCAGTGCCGCCCCCTGGGACAGGGATTCCTACGAGCAGTACTTC
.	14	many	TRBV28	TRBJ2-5	CASRTGGPGWTQYF	TGTGCCAGCAGGACAGGAGGGCCCGGGTGGACCCAGTACTTC
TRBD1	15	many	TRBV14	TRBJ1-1	CASSQEQGLSAEAFF	TGTGCCAGCAGCCAAGAACAGGGGTTGTCTGCTGAAGCTTTCTTT
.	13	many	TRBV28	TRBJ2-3	CASRTRGTDTQYF	TGTGCCAGCAGGACCAGGGGAACAGATACGCAGTATTTT
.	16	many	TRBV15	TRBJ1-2	CATSRGTKGNSYGYTF	TGTGCCACCAGCCGAGGGACTAAGGGAAACAGTTATGGCTACACCTTC
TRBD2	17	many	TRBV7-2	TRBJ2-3	CASSLSFSGTRTDTQYF	TGTGCCAGCAGCTTAAGTTTTAGCGGGACCCGCACAGATACGCAGTATTTT
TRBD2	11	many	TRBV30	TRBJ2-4	CAWSVSGRALF	TGTGCCTGGAGTGTATCCGGGAGGGCCCTCTTC
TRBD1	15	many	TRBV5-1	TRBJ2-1	CASSSTGEAYNEQFF	TGCGCCAGCAGCTCAACAGGGGAAGCCTACAATGAGCAGTTCTTC
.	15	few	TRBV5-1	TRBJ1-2	CASSPGLPGNYGYTF	TGCGCCAGCAGCCCGGGCCTCCCGGGCAACTATGGCTACACCTTC
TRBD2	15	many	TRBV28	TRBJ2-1	CASSLSGTPYNEQFF	TGTGCCAGCAGTTTAAGCGGGACGCCCTACAATGAGCAGTTCTTC
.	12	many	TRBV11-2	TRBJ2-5	CASSLESTTQYF	TGTGCCAGCAGTTTAGAGTCAACGACCCAGTACTTC
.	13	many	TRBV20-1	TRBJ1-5	CSAQGNSNQPQHF	TGCAGTGCTCAGGGGAATAGCAATCAGCCCCAGCATTTT
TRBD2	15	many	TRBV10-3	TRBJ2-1	CAITQSGGSYNEQFF	TGTGCCATCACCCAAAGCGGGGGATCTTACAATGAGCAGTTCTTC